These 26 T cell receptor beta chains share one sample of origin, sequenced in a study of CD8+ T cells in alopecia areata. Sequencing relied on a cDNA template that was reverse transcribed from extracted RNA. The data were produced by immunoSEQ multiplex PCR, yet TCRdb's version contains in-frame clones alone and is incomplete. The repertoire holds approximately 280,000 clones, with roughly 60% as singletons. Treatment defined: oral pan-JAK inhibitor, 5-10 mg twice daily. Sequenced material: CD4+ T cells sorted from blood, taken at week 24, from a patient treated with tofacitinib. The receptors derive from a human donor with alopecia areata.

The genes are TRBV5-1 and TRBJ2-7; D unclear. The length of the CDR3 is 14 residues. Trimming left V 1 base short and J 2 bases short, with 10 bases between. Germline V CDR1 and CDR2: SGHRS, YFSETQ. CDR3 nucleotide sequence: TGCGCCAGCAGCTTGCCATCATCTACCTACGAGCAGTACTTC. Residues: CASSLPSSTYEQYF.

This clone was detected a few times. V is TRBV29-1 and J is TRBJ1-1; D unresolved. Trimming removed 4 bases at V and 0 bases at J, with 3 bases between. The CDR3 is made up of 11 amino acids. Germline V gene sequence: CDR1 SQVTM, CDR2 ANQGSEA. CDR3 bases: TGCAGCGTTGGGATGAACACTGAAGCTTTCTTT. It encodes CSVGMNTEAFF.

The chain has TRBV19 and TRBJ2-4, with D perhaps matching TRBD2 (6 bases). Germline V CDR1 and CDR2: LNHDA, SQIVND (reference sequence). This CDR3 is 17 amino acids long. Trimming removed 5 bases from V and 1 base from J, with 18 bases in between. The CDR3 nucleotides read TGTGCCAGTAGTCCAATGGTGGGCGGGATGGCCAAAAACATTCAGTACTTC. It is translated as CASSPMVGGMAKNIQYF. The full variable domain, in which reference TRBV19 and TRBJ2-4 provide the parts outside the CDR3, is DGGITQSPKYLFRKEGQNVTLSCEQNLNHDAMYWYRQDPGQGLRLIYYSQIVNDFQKGDIAEGYSVSREKKESFPLTVTSAQKNPTAFYLCASSPMVGGMAKNIQYFGAGTRLSVL.

This sequence joins TRBV30 and TRBJ1-1, with a tentative D call TRBD1 (5 bases). CDR1 and CDR2 from the germline V gene are GTSNPN and SVGIG (reference sequence). Trimming cost V 5 bases and J 0 bases, with 13 bases left between them. The CDR3 has 14 residues. In DNA form, the CDR3 reads TGTGCCTGGCGCCGGGGACTGCTGAACACTGAAGCTTTCTTT. Protein product: CAWRRGLLNTEAFF.

This clone showed up just a few times. This chain joins TRBV29-1 and TRBJ2-2; D is perhaps TRBD1 (6 bases). V shed 7 bases and J shed 6 bases, with 12 bases lying between them. Germline CDR1 reads SQVTM; CDR2 reads ANQGSEA. CDR3 length: 12 residues. The CDR3 DNA reads TGCAGCGCTTCTGCAGGGGCCGGGGAGCTGTTTTTT. Its translation: CSASAGAGELFF.

In its sample, this clone was seen once. The chain couples TRBV30 to TRBJ1-5, with D unresolved. CDR3 length equals 14 residues. Germline V gene sequence: CDR1 GTSNPN, CDR2 SVGIG (reference sequence). The V end was cut by 0 bases, the J end by 1 base, with 7 bases between. The CDR3 region is CAWSVRRSNQPQHF. The CDR3 bases are TGTGCCTGGAGTGTCCGAAGGAGCAATCAGCCCCAGCATTTT. The full variable domain, its missing parts supplied by reference TRBV30 and TRBJ1-5, is SQTIHQWPATLVQPVGSPLSLECTVEGTSNPNLYWYRQAAGRGLQLLFYSVGIGQISSEVPQNLSASRPQDRQFILSSKKLLLSDSGFYLCAWSVRRSNQPQHFGDGTRLSIL.

The chain employs TRBV19 and TRBJ2-5; D not resolved. The CDR3 covers 12 residues. Germline V gene lookup returns CDR1 LNHDA and CDR2 SQIVND (reference sequence). V was pared by 3 bases and J by 5 bases, with 7 bases between. This chain's CDR3 is CASSIAGETQYF. The DNA for the CDR3 is TGTGCCAGTAGTATCGCCGGGGAGACCCAGTACTTC.

The chain combines TRBV29-1 with TRBJ2-3, with a tentative D call TRBD2 (5 bases). Germline assignment: CDR1 SQVTM and CDR2 ANQGSEA. Between the trimmed V and J ends, which lost 7 bases and 2 bases, there was a span of 13 bases. CDR3 length: 13 residues. The CDR3 nucleotides are TGCAGCGCAGGACTGACGGACACAGATACGCAGTATTTT. This translates into CSAGLTDTDTQYF.

This clone occurred a few times. The CDR3 DNA follows: TGTGCCAGCAGCTTCTTAGGACAGGACTATGGCTACACCTTC. It is translated as CASSFLGQDYGYTF. The V gene is TRBV7-9, the J gene TRBJ1-2, with 7 nucleotides matching TRBD1. V gave up 3 bases and J gave up 3 bases; unmatched junction bases: 4. The CDR3 has 14 amino acids. Germline CDR1 SEHNR, CDR2 FQNEAQ (reference sequence).

V and J are TRBV5-4 and TRBJ1-6; a weak D match, TRBD1 (6 bases). Trimming left V 4 bases short and J 9 bases short, with 11 bases between. This CDR3 is built from 13 residues. Germline CDR1 reads SGHNT; CDR2 reads YYREEE (reference sequence). The CDR3 here is CASSRDISSPLHF. The CDR3 nucleotides are TGTGCCAGCAGCCGGGACATTAGTTCACCCCTCCACTTT.

The chain has TRBV28 and TRBJ2-5, with 7 positions matching TRBD1. J gave up 1 base and V 7 bases, and 12 bases lay outside the gene matches. This CDR3 is built from 16 residues. Germline CDR1 reads MDHEN; CDR2 reads SYDVKM. CDR3 protein: CASKPSGTVIQETQYF. In nucleotides, the CDR3 is TGTGCCAGCAAACCGTCCGGGACAGTTATCCAAGAGACCCAGTACTTC. The full variable domain, its missing parts supplied by reference TRBV28 and TRBJ2-5, is DVKVTQSSRYLVKRTGEKVFLECVQDMDHENMFWYRQDPGLGLRLIYFSYDVKMKEKGDIPEGYSVSREKKERFSLILESASTNQTSMYLCASKPSGTVIQETQYFGPGTRLLVL.

J is TRBJ1-1 and V is TRBV4-1; TRBD1 matches 7 bases. With V trimmed by 6 bases and J by 4 bases, 8 bases remained unmatched. Germline assignment: CDR1 MGHRA and CDR2 YSYEKL. The CDR3 loop spans 14 amino acids. DNA for the CDR3: TGCGCCAGCAGTAACAGGGGAAGAGGCACTGAAGCTTTCTTT. This translates into CASSNRGRGTEAFF.

A few counts support this clone. The chain joins TRBV29-1 to TRBJ1-1; possible D gene TRBD1, 5 bases. This CDR3 has 14 residues. The germline V gene encodes CDR1 SQVTM and CDR2 ANQGSEA. Trimming took off 6 bases at V and 4 bases at J, with 18 bases between the two ends. CDR3 residues: CSVVGLTVGTEAFF. The CDR3 DNA is TGCAGCGTCGTTGGCTTGACAGTGGGCACTGAAGCTTTCTTT.

This clone was seen only once. The chain carries TRBV25-1 and TRBJ2-1; TRBD1 aligns across 8 bases. The CDR3 has 15 residues. With 7 bases clipped from V and 4 bases from J, the junction kept 9 bases outside the gene matches. CDR1 is MGHDK, CDR2 SYGVNS, per germline. The CDR3 DNA reads as TGTGCCAGCACTGAGACAGGGGTAGTTTACAATGAGCAGTTCTTC. It is translated as CASTETGVVYNEQFF.

V usage is TRBV7-6 and J usage is TRBJ2-5, with D perhaps TRBD1 or TRBD2 (6 bases each). Germline V gene lookup returns CDR1 SGHVS and CDR2 FNYEAQ. Between the trimmed V and J ends, which lost 4 bases and 1 base, there was a span of 13 bases. The CDR3 consists of 15 residues. The CDR3 DNA is TGTGCCAGCAGCTCCACGGGGGCCCCCCAAGAGACCCAGTACTTC. This sequence encodes CASSSTGAPQETQYF.

This clone came up a few times. This chain links TRBV30 with TRBJ2-7; a weak D match, TRBD2 (5 bases). CDR3 length: 14 amino acids. V was clipped by 8 bases and J by 0 bases, with 17 bases between them. Germline V gene data show CDR1 as GTSNPN and CDR2 as SVGIG (reference sequence). The CDR3 loop reads CAGRLRRSSYEQYF. The CDR3 region has the DNA TGTGCCGGGCGTCTGAGGAGGAGCTCCTACGAGCAGTACTTC.

The chain recombines TRBV27 with TRBJ1-6, with TRBD1 identical over 8 bases. The CDR3 spans 14 residues. CDR1 is MNHEY, CDR2 SMNVEV, per germline (reference sequence). The V gene end was trimmed by 7 bases and the J gene end by 10 bases; junction bases not matched to a gene: 9. CDR3 residues: CASKRTGSQSPLHF. The CDR3 DNA reads TGTGCCAGCAAGAGGACAGGGTCGCAATCACCCCTCCACTTT.

CDR3 in amino acids: CASSIKTGELFF. CDR3 in DNA: TGTGCCAGTAGTATAAAAACCGGGGAGCTGTTTTTT. The chain is built from TRBV19 and TRBJ2-2; D gene uncertain. The CDR3 loop spans 12 amino acids. CDR1 LNHDA and CDR2 SQIVND come from the germline V gene (reference sequence). V lost 2 bases, J lost 5 bases, and 3 bases lay in between.

The chain is built from TRBV6-6 and TRBJ1-6; D gene ambiguous. V was trimmed by 8 bases and J by 6 bases, leaving 5 bases between them. The CDR3 is made up of 11 amino acids. Germline V gene lookup returns CDR1 MNHNY and CDR2 SVGAGI (reference sequence). CDR3 in amino acids: CASAGNSPLHF. The CDR3 DNA reads as TGTGCCAGCGCGGGTAATTCACCCCTCCACTTT.

V usage is TRBV11-2 and J usage is TRBJ1-2; 7 bases agree with TRBD1. Germline V gene lookup returns CDR1 SGHAT and CDR2 FQNNGV. This CDR3 spans 17 amino acids. Unmatched junction bases numbered 15, after V lost 0 bases and J lost 8 bases. The CDR3 protein is CASSLEAGRGLQKGYTF. CDR3 coding DNA: TGTGCCAGCAGCTTAGAGGCTGGCAGGGGGTTACAGAAGGGCTACACCTTC.

The chain combines TRBV4-1 with TRBJ2-5; possibly TRBD1 for D (5 bases). The CDR3 has 13 amino acids. The V end was cut by 6 bases, the J end by 2 bases, with 10 bases between. Germline V gives CDR1 MGHRA, CDR2 YSYEKL. The CDR3 nucleotides are TGCGCCAGCAGTCAGGGATTTCAAGAGACCCAGTACTTC. Protein product: CASSQGFQETQYF.

The CDR3, as DNA: TGTGCCACCAGCAGAGATATTCGACCTGAAGCTTTCTTT. Translation: CATSRDIRPEAFF. V gene TRBV15 combines with J gene TRBJ1-1; D ambiguous. V dropped 0 bases and J dropped 6 bases, with 8 bases sitting between them. The length of the CDR3 is 13 residues. CDR1 is LNHNV, CDR2 YYDKDF, per germline (reference sequence).

This chain links TRBV30 with TRBJ1-1; D is possibly TRBD1 (5 bases). The CDR3 loop spans 13 amino acids. CDR1 is GTSNPN, CDR2 SVGIG, per germline (reference sequence). The V end lost 5 bases, the J end lost 4 bases, and 14 bases lay between the germline ends. The CDR3 loop reads CAWLGRGATEAFF. CDR3 nucleotides: TGTGCCTGGCTAGGAAGGGGAGCCACTGAAGCTTTCTTT.

This sequence joins TRBV29-1 and TRBJ2-1; D is undetermined. The V end was cut by 3 bases, the J end by 0 bases, with 12 bases between. The CDR3 sequence is 15 residues long. Germline CDR1 is SQVTM and CDR2 is ANQGSEA. CDR3 coding DNA: TGCAGCGTTGACGGGCAAACGAGCTCCTACAATGAGCAGTTCTTC. It codes for CSVDGQTSSYNEQFF.

The chain recombines TRBV6-5 with TRBJ1-3, with no clear D. CDR1 MNHEY and CDR2 SVGAGI come from the germline V gene. Deletions cut 7 bases from V and 4 bases from J, with 5 bases between. This CDR3 region has 11 residues. The DNA for the CDR3 is TGTGCCAGCATGACGGGAAACACCATATATTTT. Its translation is CASMTGNTIYF.

V usage is TRBV4-1 and J usage is TRBJ1-1; TRBD1 matches at 9 bases. Germline V gene sequence: CDR1 MGHRA, CDR2 YSYEKL. V gave up 1 base and J gave up 5 bases; unmatched junction bases: 8. The CDR3 contains 16 residues. The CDR3 sequence: CASSQVAGTGNTEAFF. The CDR3 nucleotides read TGCGCCAGCAGCCAAGTCGCAGGGACAGGGAATACTGAAGCTTTCTTT.